These 13 T cell receptor beta chains were all obtained from the same sample, sequenced in a study of OX40 agonist ivuxolimab in advanced cancers. The repertoire was sequenced with immunoSEQ multiplex PCR; TCRdb's copy has only in-frame clones and lacks some. Of under 55,000 clones listed, roughly nine tenths are singletons. The material was CD4+ or CD8+ T cells sorted from blood, obtained in a trial of the OX40 agonist ivuxolimab. These receptors were obtained from an adult with an advanced solid tumor such as melanoma, head and neck, liver or kidney cancer.

This chain uses TRBV5-1 with TRBJ2-7; 9 bases are shared with TRBD1. CDR3 size: 14 residues. From germline, CDR1 is SGHRS and CDR2 YFSETQ. V lost 0 bases and J lost 7; bases outside the gene matches: 5. The CDR3 DNA sequence: TGCGCCAGCAGCTTGGGTACAGGGGGCCTAGAGCAGTACTTC. Its translation: CASSLGTGGLEQYF.

The rearrangement joins TRBV10-3 to TRBJ2-1; possibly TRBD1 for D (6 bases). V was pared by 7 bases and J by 4 bases, with 14 bases between. Germline CDR1 reads ENHRY; CDR2 reads SYGVKD. The CDR3 is 14 amino acids. For the CDR3, the DNA is TGTGCCATCACCTGGGACAAGTCTTACAATGAGCAGTTCTTC. Protein product: CAITWDKSYNEQFF.

The chain is built from TRBV18 and TRBJ2-2; D is perhaps TRBD2 (6 bases). Trimming took 6 bases from V and 2 from J, leaving 16 bases between them. Germline V gene sequence: CDR1 KGHSH, CDR2 LQKENI. There are 16 residues in the CDR3. For the CDR3, the DNA is TGTGCCAGCTCCCCCCCTGAGGCGGGAAACACCGGGGAGCTGTTTTTT. Protein product: CASSPPEAGNTGELFF.

V usage is TRBV18 and J usage is TRBJ1-1; possibly TRBD1 for D (5 bases). Germline values: CDR1 KGHSH, CDR2 LQKENI. The length of the CDR3 is 12 residues. The V and J ends lost 8 bases and 0 bases respectively, with 7 bases between them. CDR3: CASRQLNTEAFF. The DNA of the CDR3 is TGTGCCAGCAGACAGTTGAACACTGAAGCTTTCTTT.

This clone was detected only a few times. The chain combines TRBV7-8 with TRBJ1-1; TRBD1 might be the D (5 bases). V lost 1 base and J lost 1, with 10 bases in between. This CDR3 has 15 residues. CDR1 SGHVS and CDR2 FQNEAQ come from the germline V gene. Here the CDR3 reads CASSLGGTENTEAFF. For the CDR3, the DNA is TGTGCCAGCAGCTTAGGCGGGACGGAGAACACTGAAGCTTTCTTT. Filled out from reference TRBV7-8 and TRBJ1-1, the complete variable domain reads GAGVSQSPRYKVAKRGQDVALRCDPISGHVSLFWYQQALGQGPEFLTYFQNEAQLDKSGLPSDRFFAERPEGSVSTLKIQRTQQEDSAVYLCASSLGGTENTEAFFGQGTRLTVV.

V usage is TRBV7-9 and J usage is TRBJ1-6; D call uncertain. From germline, CDR1 is SEHNR and CDR2 FQNEAQ (reference sequence). This CDR3 is 14 amino acids long. V lost 0 bases to trimming and J lost 10 bases, with 10 bases between them. The CDR3 loop reads CASSLALGYSPLHF. The CDR3 coding sequence is TGTGCCAGCAGCTTAGCGCTCGGGTACTCACCCCTCCACTTT.

J is TRBJ2-1 and V is TRBV9, with D maybe TRBD1 (6 bases). The CDR3 length is 17 residues. The V gene lost 0 bases and the J gene lost 8 bases, with 21 bases spanning the gap. CDR1 is SGDLS and CDR2 is YYNGEE in the germline V gene. This chain's CDR3 is CASSVEMTGSFLDEQFF. CDR3 nucleotide sequence: TGTGCCAGCAGCGTAGAAATGACAGGCTCCTTTCTGGATGAGCAGTTCTTC. The entire variable domain, with the rest obtained from reference TRBV9 and TRBJ2-1, is as follows: DSGVTQTPKHLITATGQRVTLRCSPRSGDLSVYWYQQSLDQGLQFLIQYYNGEERAKGNILERFSAQQFPDLHSELNLSSLELGDSALYFCASSVEMTGSFLDEQFFGPGTRLTVL.

V and J are TRBV5-1 and TRBJ1-1; no clear D gene. The CDR3 contains 14 residues. Germline-derived CDR1 and CDR2 are SGHRS and YFSETQ. Trimming took off 0 bases at V and 1 base at J, with 7 bases between the two ends. CDR3 DNA sequence: TGCGCCAGCAGCTTGGACGGAGGGAACACTGAAGCTTTCTTT. Translating it yields CASSLDGGNTEAFF. The full variable domain, with the rest looked up from reference TRBV5-1 and TRBJ1-1, is KAGVTQTPRYLIKTRGQQVTLSCSPISGHRSVSWYQQTPGQGLQFLFEYFSETQRNKGNFPGRFSGRQFSNSRSEMNVSTLELGDSALYLCASSLDGGNTEAFFGQGTRLTVV.

Only one count was recorded for this clone. The chain uses TRBV21-1 and TRBJ2-7; the D segment call TRBD2 is taken from the table without a DNA check. TRBV21-1 represents a pseudogene. CDR3 size: 17 residues. CDR3 in amino acids: CASNPAGGHKSVHEQYF. The CDR3 DNA reads as TGTGCCAGCAACCCAGCGGGGGGCCACAAATCCGTTCACGAGCAGTACTTC.

By share, this clone ranks as medium-sized. The chain has TRBV30 and TRBJ1-2; possible D gene TRBD1, 5 bases. The length of the CDR3 is 15 residues. CDR1 and CDR2 from the germline V gene are GTSNPN and SVGIG (reference sequence). The V end lost 0 bases, the J end lost 4 bases, and 15 bases lay between the germline ends. The CDR3 is CAWSVASLRGYGYTF. The CDR3 DNA follows: TGTGCCTGGAGTGTCGCGTCTTTGAGGGGCTATGGCTACACCTTC.

This clone was seen only once. J is TRBJ2-1 and V is TRBV2; 7 bases map to TRBD2. Germline V lookup: CDR1 SNHLY, CDR2 FYNNEI. The CDR3 length is 14 residues. V dropped 2 bases and J dropped 9; count of bases not matched to a gene: 7. The CDR3: CASSERTSGGEQFF. The CDR3 region has the DNA TGTGCCAGCAGTGAACGTACCTCGGGGGGTGAGCAGTTCTTC.

The genes are TRBV4-1 and TRBJ2-3; 9 bases agree with TRBD1. V shed 5 bases and J 2 bases; nucleotides not matched to a gene: 8. Germline V lookup: CDR1 MGHRA, CDR2 YSYEKL. This CDR3 is built from 16 residues. Written as DNA, the CDR3 is TGCGCCAGCAGCTCCGGGACAGGGCGCCCCACAGATACGCAGTATTTT. It specifies CASSSGTGRPTDTQYF.

The table lists this clone with a count of one. The rearrangement joins TRBV5-4 to TRBJ2-2, with D possibly being TRBD1 (6 bases). The CDR3 is 14 amino acids. Trimming took 7 bases from V and 5 from J, leaving 15 bases between them. Germline V gene sequence: CDR1 SGHNT, CDR2 YYREEE (reference sequence). The CDR3 DNA is TGTGCCAGCCGGAAACAGGGTCCAACCGGGGAGCTGTTTTTT. Its protein product is CASRKQGPTGELFF.